This T cell receptor (beta chain) was captured in a study of CD8 T cells in ankylosing spondylitis. Study-wide results and limits: Reportedly, disease-linked clones are significantly enriched in ankylosing spondylitis patients' matched synovial fluid.

From the 5' RACE reads, TCRdb called clonotypes with MiXCR, one entry per CDR3 protein. This sample has about 140,000 distinct CDR3 sequences; 7% to 10% occur once, and the top ten carry 7.3%. V lost 5 bases, J lost 5 bases, and 5 bases stayed unmatched. The CDR3 covers 15 residues. Germline V gene sequence: CDR1 SGHTA, CDR2 FQGNSA. This clonotype occurred many times. Its specificity is not known. The chain employs TRBV7-2 and TRBJ2-2; 10 bases fit TRBD1. Material for sequencing was synovial fluid, either unsorted or a sorted T cell fraction (not recorded which). The TCR originated in a male donor with ankylosing spondylitis. The CDR3 DNA sequence: TGTGCCAGCAGCCCCTGGACAGGGGGGACCGGGGAGCTGTTTTTT. Its protein product is CASSPWTGGTGELFF.